These T cell receptor beta chains were read from a single sample in a study of beta chain features in type 1 diabetes. Only in-frame clones appear in the TCRdb table, and some are missing; sequencing was by immunoSEQ multiplex PCR. The table has 300,000 to 450,000 clones, around 13% seen once; the top ten hold roughly 0.017%. The specimen was naive CD4+ T cells from blood. The source is a man between 18 and 29 years old in good health. CDR3s include the opening cysteine and the closing phenylalanine or tryptophan. The order of the fields is clone size, J gene, V gene, D gene, CDR3 protein, CDR3 DNA. A D gene is named only where the DNA matches it firmly. Only some rows state a clone size, as once, few, many or a class for expanded clones.

few,TRBJ1-1,TRBV4-3,.,CASSQGGFGNTEAFF,TGCGCCAGCAGCCAAGGCGGCTTCGGGAACACTGAAGCTTTCTTT
.,TRBJ1-2,TRBV18,.,CASSPLESDGYTF,TGTGCCAGCTCACCACTAGAGTCCGATGGCTACACCTTC
.,TRBJ1-2,TRBV4-3,.,CASSQDQTAIYGYTF,TGCGCCAGCAGCCAAGATCAAACAGCTATCTATGGCTACACCTTC
few,TRBJ1-1,TRBV30,.,CAWAQGTEAFF,TGTGCCTGGGCTCAGGGAACTGAAGCTTTCTTT
few,TRBJ2-3,TRBV5-1,.,CASSLNSGAGLDTQYF,TGCGCCAGCAGCTTGAATTCAGGGGCCGGTTTGGATACGCAGTATTTT
few,TRBJ2-1,TRBV6-1,.,CASSEMQYNEQFF,TGTGCCAGCAGTGAAATGCAGTACAATGAGCAGTTCTTC
.,TRBJ2-3,TRBV11-2,TRBD2,CASSLGLAGDTDTQYF,TGTGCCAGCAGCTTAGGACTAGCGGGAGACACAGATACGCAGTATTTT
.,TRBJ2-7,TRBV4-3,.,CASSQDSRTRGSYEQYF,TGCGCCAGCAGCCAAGATAGCAGAACCCGGGGCTCCTACGAGCAGTACTTC
.,TRBJ2-3,TRBV29-1,TRBD2,CSVVRTSGSSDTQYF,TGCAGCGTTGTAAGGACTAGCGGGAGCTCAGATACGCAGTATTTT
few,TRBJ2-3,TRBV12-5,.,CASGLYGETTDTQYF,TGTGCTAGTGGTTTGTACGGGGAAACCACAGATACGCAGTATTTT
.,TRBJ2-2,TRBV7-2,.,CASSLVISGELFF,TGTGCCAGCAGCTTAGTAATTTCCGGGGAGCTGTTTTTT
few,TRBJ2-5,TRBV19,.,CASSRDREETQYF,TGTGCCAGTAGTCGTGATCGGGAAGAGACCCAGTACTTC
.,TRBJ2-7,TRBV10-3,TRBD2,CAISDPTTSAPYEQYF,TGTGCCATCAGTGACCCGACAACTAGCGCGCCCTACGAGCAGTACTTC
.,TRBJ1-3,TRBV7-9,.,CASSPRWASGNTIYF,TGTGCCAGCAGCCCACGGTGGGCCTCTGGAAACACCATATATTTT
.,TRBJ1-2,TRBV6-5,.,CASKSERPNYGYTF,TGTGCCAGCAAGAGCGAACGCCCTAACTATGGCTACACCTTC
few,TRBJ1-6,TRBV7-6,TRBD1,CASSPDRVPYNSPLHF,TGTGCCAGCAGCCCGGACAGGGTCCCCTATAATTCACCCCTCCACTTT
.,TRBJ1-1,TRBV15,.,CATSQGVMNTEAFF,TGTGCCACCAGCCAAGGGGTTATGAACACTGAAGCTTTCTTT
few,TRBJ2-3,TRBV30,.,CAWSVVGGDTQYF,TGTGCCTGGAGCGTCGTAGGGGGTGACACGCAGTATTTT
few,TRBJ1-6,TRBV5-4,.,CASSPGLSESPLHF,TGTGCCAGCAGCCCGGGTCTTTCGGAGTCACCCCTCCACTTT
few,TRBJ2-6,TRBV5-4,TRBD1,CASSVDRVRGANVLTF,TGTGCCAGCAGCGTCGACAGGGTCCGCGGGGCCAACGTCCTGACTTTC
few,TRBJ2-2,TRBV9,.,CASSVASQGDTGELFF,TGTGCCAGCAGCGTAGCTTCCCAGGGCGACACCGGGGAGCTGTTTTTT
few,TRBJ1-1,TRBV6-5,.,CASTRGAEAFF,TGTGCCAGCACCCGGGGGGCTGAAGCTTTCTTT